This T cell receptor (beta chain) came from a study of identical twins (TCRdb year 2016). The study in broad terms: To test whether fetal clonotypes persist, this study deep-sequenced TCR alpha and beta repertoires from monozygotic twins, from unrelated adults of various ages, and from cord blood. Replicate twin experiments were performed at different times using different library preparation protocols to rule out contamination. Overall results and qualifications from the work: A weaker excess of twin sharing was found in beta out-of-frame sequences because the signal-to-noise ratio was lowered by fewer shared sequences. Zero-insertion analyses could be partly confounded by invariant T cells such as MAIT and iNKT, although diverse VJ usage argued against such confounding for most clonotypes. Because the same donors could not be followed over many years, the conclusions relied on cross-sectional statistical analysis. Out-of-frame TCR alpha sequences shared between twins showed an excess of low generation-probability sequences compared with coincidental sharing between unrelated individuals. In monozygotic twins, out-of-frame TCR alpha sharing was systematically underestimated by recombination models, although the models agreed with sharing between unrelated individuals. Fewer insertions were carried by abundant cord blood beta clonotypes, a similar but weaker trend appeared in young adult naive repertoires, and no such trend appeared in memory repertoires.

Library preparation employed 5' RACE. The sequencing machine was an Illumina HiSeq 2000. A universal primer binding site was introduced by template switching, and a unique molecular identifier was present in the final cDNA, enabling accurate counting of TCR cDNA molecules. Specific primers in the conserved constant-segment region were used to synthesize first-strand cDNA for the TCR alpha and beta chains. To control for contamination, each cDNA library was double barcoded with a SMART-Mk sample barcode plus Illumina barcodes. TruSeq adapter sequences, together with Illumina sample barcodes, were added in two successive PCR steps. TCR alpha and beta cDNA libraries were sequenced on the Illumina HiSeq platform with custom primers. As for the original processing: Unique molecular identifiers were extracted from raw reads with MiGEC, and CDR3 positions were determined with MiXCR. Recombination models were inferred per individual with the repgenHMM and IGoR tools using an EM algorithm. Shared clonotype analysis was performed with the tcR package in R, normalizing sharing by the product of cloneset sizes. Out-of-frame nonproductive sequences were analyzed to study raw recombination free of thymic and clonal selection effects. Using fastp trimming at Q25 and MiXCR clonotype assembly, TCRdb reanalyzed the public sequencing data and kept in-frame beta chains. Identical CDR3 protein sequences are pooled into one entry, listed with their most common genes and DNA. Here the V and J calls rest on TCRdb's processing, not on the authors' analysis. In all, the sample holds some 500,000 distinct CDR3 sequences, and 14% of those were seen once. More than 0.5% of the sample belongs to the ten largest clones.

CDR1 is given as GTSNPN and CDR2 as SVGIG, both from the germline V gene (reference sequence). V loses 7 bases, J loses 3 bases, and the germline ends lie 11 bases apart. CDR3 length: 12 amino acids, cysteine to phenylalanine. CDR3 DNA is the only sequence kept; it has 36 bases, read in frame from the first base. Points on this clonotype: Its antigen is currently not known. No clone much larger than this one lies a single base away; base qualities are absent.

All donors were healthy Caucasians. Three pairs of female monozygotic twins, all aged roughly 18 to 29 years, were included in the twin cohort. Positive isolation kits from Invitrogen were used to isolate the CD4+ and CD8+ T cell populations. The sample also formed part of further work on yellow fever vaccine responses in identical twins. As that second study puts it: The authors reported that the T cell response to vaccination in identical twins appeared partly convergent and partly personalized. Focusing on identical twins, the study followed the T cell clones that responded to the vaccine, and did so with precision.

The V and J segments used are TRBV30 and TRBJ2-3, and possibly TRBD2, on 5 matching bases. The sample consisted of CD4+ T cells sorted from blood. This TCR was recovered from a woman between 18 and 29 years old in good health. The CDR3 sequence is CALLVRTDTQYF. The bases are TGTGCCTTACTAGTGAGGACAGATACGCAGTATTTT. The CDR3 plus the reference TRBV30 and TRBJ2-3 genes for the other parts give the full variable domain: SQTIHQWPATLVQPVGSPLSLECTVEGTSNPNLYWYRQAAGRGLQLLFYSVGIGQISSEVPQNLSASRPQDRQFILSSKKLLLSDSGFYLCALLVRTDTQYFGPGTRLTVL.